The present T cell receptor beta chain was sequenced within a study of CD4 and CD8 cells across lung adenocarcinoma regions. This CDR3 region has 13 residues. Germline V gene sequence: CDR1 MNHNS, CDR2 SASEGT. The V end was cut by 5 bases, the J end by 7 bases, with 14 bases between. This clonotype has only a few counts. TCRdb itself ran the PCR reads through MiXCR, one entry per CDR3 protein. Altogether about 16,000 distinct CDR3 sequences are present, more than 45% being singletons, with the ten largest covering 55% to 65%. Localized lung adenocarcinoma, a non-small cell lung cancer, affected the donors.

This chain joins TRBV6-1 and TRBJ2-5; D unresolved. Sequenced material: CD8+ T cells from the center of a lung tumor. This TCR came from a female donor with lung adenocarcinoma. The CD4 and CD8 labels of this study may be unreliable. Written as DNA, the CDR3 is TGTGCCAGCAGTACCACGGTTTGGGGGACCCAGTACTTC. Protein sequence: CASSTTVWGTQYF.